The clone carrying this T cell receptor beta chain has just a few counts. This entry belongs to a study of early T cells in non-severe SARS-CoV-2 infection. Background on the study: RNA in bulk from unsorted whole blood was sequenced, and chains were unpaired.

The CDR3 is 15 residues long. Deletions cut 0 bases from V and 3 bases from J, with 11 bases between. The germline gives CDR1 SGHVS, CDR2 FQNEAQ. Unique molecular identifiers were attached to individual cDNA molecules. TCRdb re-analysed the 5' RACE reads in MiXCR, keeping a single row per CDR3 protein. This sample carries around 100,000 distinct CDR3 sequences, 16% of them seen once, and the ten largest clones take 1.3%. The sample was whole blood. The TCR was taken from an adult who was a healthcare worker with PCR-confirmed SARS-CoV-2 infection or an uninfected control (not recorded which). V and J are TRBV7-8 and TRBJ1-2, with D maybe TRBD1 (5 bases). This CDR3 reads CASSLARQGYYGYTF. DNA for the CDR3: TGTGCCAGCAGCTTAGCGCGTCAGGGTTACTATGGCTACACCTTC.